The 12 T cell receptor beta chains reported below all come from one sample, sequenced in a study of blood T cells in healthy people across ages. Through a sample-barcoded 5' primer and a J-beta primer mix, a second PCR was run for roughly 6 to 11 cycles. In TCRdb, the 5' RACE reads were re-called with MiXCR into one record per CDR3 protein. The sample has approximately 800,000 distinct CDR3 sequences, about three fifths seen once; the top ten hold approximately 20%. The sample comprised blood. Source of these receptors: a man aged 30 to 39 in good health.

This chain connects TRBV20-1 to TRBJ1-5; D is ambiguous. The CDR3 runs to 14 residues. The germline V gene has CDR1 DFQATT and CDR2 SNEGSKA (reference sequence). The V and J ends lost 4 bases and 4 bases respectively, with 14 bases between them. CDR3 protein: CSANPSGSNQPQHF. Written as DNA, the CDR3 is TGCAGTGCTAACCCCTCAGGTTCGAATCAGCCCCAGCATTTT.

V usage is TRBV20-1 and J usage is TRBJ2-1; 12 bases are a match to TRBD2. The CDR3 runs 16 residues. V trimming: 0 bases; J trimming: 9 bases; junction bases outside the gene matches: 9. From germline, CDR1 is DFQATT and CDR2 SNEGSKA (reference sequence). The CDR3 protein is CSARDPGLAGGAEQFF. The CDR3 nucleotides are TGCAGTGCTAGAGATCCGGGCCTAGCGGGAGGGGCTGAGCAGTTCTTC.

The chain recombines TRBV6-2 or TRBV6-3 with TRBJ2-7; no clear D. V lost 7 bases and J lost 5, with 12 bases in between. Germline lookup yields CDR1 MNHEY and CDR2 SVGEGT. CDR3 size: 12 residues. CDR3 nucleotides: TGTGCCAGCACCTCCGACATCCACGAGCAGTACTTC. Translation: CASTSDIHEQYF.

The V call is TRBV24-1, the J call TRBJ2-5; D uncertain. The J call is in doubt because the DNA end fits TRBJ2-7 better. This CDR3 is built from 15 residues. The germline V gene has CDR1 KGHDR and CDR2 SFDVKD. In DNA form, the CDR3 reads TGTGCCACCAGTGATTTGCCCGTCGGATGGGTCGAGCAGTACTTC. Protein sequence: CATSDLPVGWVEQYF.

The CDR3 sequence is CASSWGSSRSYEQYF. The CDR3 DNA reads TGTGCCAGCAGTTGGGGATCCTCCCGTTCGTACGAGCAGTACTTC. The chain combines TRBV27 with TRBJ2-7; no clear D gene. Germline V gene data show CDR1 as MNHEY and CDR2 as SMNVEV (reference sequence). The CDR3 covers 15 residues. Trimming stripped 4 bases from V and 4 bases from J, with 17 bases between.

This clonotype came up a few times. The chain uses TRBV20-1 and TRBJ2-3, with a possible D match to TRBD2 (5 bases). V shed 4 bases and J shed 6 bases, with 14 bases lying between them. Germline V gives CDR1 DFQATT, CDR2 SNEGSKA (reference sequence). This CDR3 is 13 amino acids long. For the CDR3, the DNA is TGCAGTGCTACCGACTACCATGCGGATACGCAGTATTTT. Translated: CSATDYHADTQYF.

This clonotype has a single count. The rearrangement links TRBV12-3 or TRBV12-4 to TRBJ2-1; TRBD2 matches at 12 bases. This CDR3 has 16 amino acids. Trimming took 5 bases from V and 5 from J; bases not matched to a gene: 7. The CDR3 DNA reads TGTGCCAGCAGTCCGTCCCTAGCGGGAGGGCACAATGAGCAGTTCTTC. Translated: CASSPSLAGGHNEQFF.

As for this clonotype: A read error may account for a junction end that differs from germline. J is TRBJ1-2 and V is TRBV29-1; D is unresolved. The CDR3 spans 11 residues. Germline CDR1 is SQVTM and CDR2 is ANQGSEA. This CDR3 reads CNVKSGGGYTF. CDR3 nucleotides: TGCAACGTTAAGTCCGGTGGTGGCTACACCTTC.

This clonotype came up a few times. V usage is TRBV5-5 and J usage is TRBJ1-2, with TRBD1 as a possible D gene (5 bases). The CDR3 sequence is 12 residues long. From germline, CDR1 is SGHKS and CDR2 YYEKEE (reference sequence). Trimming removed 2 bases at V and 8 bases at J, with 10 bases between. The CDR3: CASSLDSRGYTF. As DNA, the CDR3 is TGTGCCAGCAGCTTAGACAGTCGGGGCTACACCTTC.

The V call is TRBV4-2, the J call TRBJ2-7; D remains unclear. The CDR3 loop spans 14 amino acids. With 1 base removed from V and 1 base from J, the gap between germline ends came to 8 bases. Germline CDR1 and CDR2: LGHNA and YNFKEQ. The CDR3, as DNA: TGTGCCAGCAGCCAAGGGTCCCAGTCCTACGAGCAGTACTTC. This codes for CASSQGSQSYEQYF.

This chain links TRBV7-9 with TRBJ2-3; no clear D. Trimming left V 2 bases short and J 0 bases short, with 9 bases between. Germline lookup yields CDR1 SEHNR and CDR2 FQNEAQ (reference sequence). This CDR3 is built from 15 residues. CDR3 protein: CASSLYGRSTDTQYF. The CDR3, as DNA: TGTGCCAGCAGCTTATATGGGCGGAGCACAGATACGCAGTATTTT. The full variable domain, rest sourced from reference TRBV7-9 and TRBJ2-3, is DTGVSQNPRHKITKRGQNVTFRCDPISEHNRLYWYRQTLGQGPEFLTYFQNEAQLEKSRLLSDRFSAERPKGSFSTLEIQRTEQGDSAMYLCASSLYGRSTDTQYFGPGTRLTVL.

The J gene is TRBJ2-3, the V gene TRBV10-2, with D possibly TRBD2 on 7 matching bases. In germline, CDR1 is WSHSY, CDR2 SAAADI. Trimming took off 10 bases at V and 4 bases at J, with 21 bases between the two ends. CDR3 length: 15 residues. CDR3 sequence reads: CATQRGGDSADTQYF. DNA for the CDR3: TGCGCCACCCAGAGGGGGGGCGATTCGGCAGATACGCAGTATTTT.